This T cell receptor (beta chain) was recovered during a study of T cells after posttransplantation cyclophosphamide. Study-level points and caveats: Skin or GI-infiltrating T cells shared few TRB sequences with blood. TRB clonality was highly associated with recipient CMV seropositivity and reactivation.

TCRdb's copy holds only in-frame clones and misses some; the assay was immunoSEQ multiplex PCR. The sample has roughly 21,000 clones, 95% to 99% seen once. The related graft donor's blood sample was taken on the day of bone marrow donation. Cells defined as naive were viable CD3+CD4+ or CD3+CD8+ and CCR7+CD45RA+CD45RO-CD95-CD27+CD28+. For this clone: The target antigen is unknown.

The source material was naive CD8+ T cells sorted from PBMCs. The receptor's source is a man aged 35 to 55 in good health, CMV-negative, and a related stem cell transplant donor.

In DNA form, the CDR3 reads TGCGCCAGCAGCCCGGACAGGGCGTTCACTGAAGCTTTCTTT. It is translated as CASSPDRAFTEAFF. The J gene is TRBJ1-1, the V gene TRBV5-1, with 8 bases aligning to TRBD1. The CDR3 is 14 residues long. J gave up 4 bases and V 4 bases, and 6 bases lay outside the gene matches. The germline CDR1 and CDR2 sequences are SGHRS and YFSETQ.